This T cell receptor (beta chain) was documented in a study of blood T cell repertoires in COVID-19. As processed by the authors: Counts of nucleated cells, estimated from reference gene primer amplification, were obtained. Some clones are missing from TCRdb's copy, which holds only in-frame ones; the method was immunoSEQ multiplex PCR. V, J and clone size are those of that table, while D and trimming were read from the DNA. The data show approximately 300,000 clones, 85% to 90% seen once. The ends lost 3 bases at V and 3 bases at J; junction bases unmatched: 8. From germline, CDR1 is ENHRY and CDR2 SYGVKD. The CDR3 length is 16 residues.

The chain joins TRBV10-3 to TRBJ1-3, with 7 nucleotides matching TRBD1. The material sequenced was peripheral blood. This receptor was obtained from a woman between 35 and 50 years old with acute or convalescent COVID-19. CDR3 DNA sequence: TGTGCCATCAGTGACGCGACAGGGTTCGTTGGAAACACCATATATTTT. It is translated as CAISDATGFVGNTIYF.